Sequencing of this T cell receptor beta chain was carried out in a study of CD8 T cells in ankylosing spondylitis. Study outcomes and limitations: Ankylosing spondylitis blood appeared to carry a characteristic TCR beta motif of roughly 8 highly homologous variants. Reportedly, disease-linked clones are significantly enriched in ankylosing spondylitis patients' matched synovial fluid. A subset of motif variants has previously been described in the synovial fluid and blood of reactive arthritis.

The sample holds many counts of this clonotype. Its antigen is still unknown. Preparation of TCR beta libraries was done by quantitative 5'-RACE with molecular barcodes. TCRdb processed the 5' RACE reads anew with MiXCR; each CDR3 protein has one entry. The sample has 250,000 to 350,000 distinct CDR3 sequences; less than 9.5% are singletons. Sequencing input: blood, either unsorted or a sorted T cell fraction (not recorded which). The receptor's source is a male donor with ankylosing spondylitis.

The CDR3 loop reads CASMVRDFKNEQFF. CDR3 sequence (DNA): TGTGCCAGCATGGTTCGCGACTTCAAAAATGAGCAGTTCTTC. V and J are TRBV6-1 and TRBJ2-1; D is unclear. Germline CDR1 is MNHNS and CDR2 is SASEGT. The V and J ends lost 7 bases and 7 bases respectively, with 17 bases between them. The CDR3 is 14 amino acids.